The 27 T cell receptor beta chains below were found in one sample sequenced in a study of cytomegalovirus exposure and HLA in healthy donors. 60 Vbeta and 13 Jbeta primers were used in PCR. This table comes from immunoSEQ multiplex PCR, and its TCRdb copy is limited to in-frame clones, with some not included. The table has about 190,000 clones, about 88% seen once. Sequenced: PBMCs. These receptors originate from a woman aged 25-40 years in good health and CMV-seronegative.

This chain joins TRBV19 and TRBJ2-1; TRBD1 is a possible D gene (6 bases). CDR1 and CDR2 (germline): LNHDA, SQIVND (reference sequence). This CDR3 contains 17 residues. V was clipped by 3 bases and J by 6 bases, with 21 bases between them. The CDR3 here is CASSMGSGDIQINEQFF. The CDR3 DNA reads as TGTGCCAGTAGTATGGGGTCCGGGGACATACAAATCAATGAGCAGTTCTTC.

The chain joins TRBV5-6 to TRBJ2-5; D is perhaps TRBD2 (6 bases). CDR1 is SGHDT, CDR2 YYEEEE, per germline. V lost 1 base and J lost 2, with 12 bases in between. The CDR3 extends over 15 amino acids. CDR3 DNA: TGTGCCAGCAGCTTGTCGTGGGACTCGCAAGAGACCCAGTACTTC. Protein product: CASSLSWDSQETQYF.

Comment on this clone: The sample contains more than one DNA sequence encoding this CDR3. The CDR3 is CASSSRGGQETQYF. CDR3 DNA sequence: TGTGCCAGCAGTTCTCGGGGAGGCCAAGAGACCCAGTACTTC. The gene calls are TRBV5-4 and TRBJ2-5, with D maybe TRBD2 (6 bases). This CDR3 is built from 14 residues. V was pared by 5 bases and J by 1 base, with 12 bases between. Germline values: CDR1 SGHNT, CDR2 YYREEE (reference sequence).

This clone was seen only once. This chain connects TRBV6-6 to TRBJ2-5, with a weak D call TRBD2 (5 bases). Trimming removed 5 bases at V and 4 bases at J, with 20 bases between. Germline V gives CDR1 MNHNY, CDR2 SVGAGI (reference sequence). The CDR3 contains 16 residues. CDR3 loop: CASSPPGSSRRETQYF. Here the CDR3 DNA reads TGTGCCAGCAGTCCTCCGGGGTCTTCGCGGCGAGAGACCCAGTACTTC.

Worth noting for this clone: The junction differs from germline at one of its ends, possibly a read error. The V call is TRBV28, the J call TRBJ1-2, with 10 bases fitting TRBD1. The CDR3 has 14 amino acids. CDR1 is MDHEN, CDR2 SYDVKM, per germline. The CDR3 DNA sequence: TGTGCCAGCAGGCGGACAGGGGGGATTCGGGGCTGCACCTTC. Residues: CASRRTGGIRGCTF.

The CDR3 reads CASSIGTSGAEQYF. CDR3 DNA: TGCGCCAGCAGCATAGGGACTAGCGGAGCCGAGCAGTACTTC. V usage is TRBV5-1 and J usage is TRBJ2-7; 11 bases are a match to TRBD2. The CDR3 is 14 amino acids. Germline CDR1 is SGHRS and CDR2 is YFSETQ. V trimming: 4 bases; J trimming: 6 bases; junction bases outside the gene matches: 6.

This CDR3 is CASSTHGGGYEQYF. The CDR3 nucleotides are TGCGCCAGCAGCACTCATGGAGGCGGCTACGAGCAGTACTTC. The chain employs TRBV4-1 and TRBJ2-7; TRBD2 is a possible D gene (5 bases). The CDR3 is 14 residues long. V was shortened by 5 bases and J by 3 bases, with 14 bases between the two germline ends. CDR1 and CDR2 from the germline V gene are MGHRA and YSYEKL.

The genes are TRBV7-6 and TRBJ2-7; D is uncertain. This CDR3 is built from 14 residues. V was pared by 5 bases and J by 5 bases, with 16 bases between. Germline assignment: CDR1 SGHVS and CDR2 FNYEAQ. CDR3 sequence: CASSRGEALNEQYF. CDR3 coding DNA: TGTGCCAGCAGCCGCGGAGAGGCCTTAAACGAGCAGTACTTC.

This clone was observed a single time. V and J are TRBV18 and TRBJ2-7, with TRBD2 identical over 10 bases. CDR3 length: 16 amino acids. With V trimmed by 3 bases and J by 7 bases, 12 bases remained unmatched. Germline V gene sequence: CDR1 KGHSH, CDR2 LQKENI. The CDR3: CASSPSGLAGAGEQYF. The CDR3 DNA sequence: TGTGCCAGCTCACCGTCGGGCCTAGCGGGAGCAGGTGAGCAGTACTTC.

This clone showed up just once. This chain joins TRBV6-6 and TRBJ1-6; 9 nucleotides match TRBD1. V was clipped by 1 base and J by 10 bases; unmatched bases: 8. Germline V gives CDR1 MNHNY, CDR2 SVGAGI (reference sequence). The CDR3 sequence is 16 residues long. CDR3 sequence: CASSYWGTGSDSPLHF. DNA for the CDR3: TGTGCCAGCAGTTACTGGGGGACAGGGTCAGACTCACCCCTCCACTTT.

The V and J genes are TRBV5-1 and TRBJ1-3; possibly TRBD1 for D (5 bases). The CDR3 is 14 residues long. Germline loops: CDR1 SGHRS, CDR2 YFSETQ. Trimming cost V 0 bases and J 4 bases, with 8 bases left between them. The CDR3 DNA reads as TGCGCCAGCAGCTTGGTGGCAGGGGGAAACACCATATATTTT. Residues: CASSLVAGGNTIYF.

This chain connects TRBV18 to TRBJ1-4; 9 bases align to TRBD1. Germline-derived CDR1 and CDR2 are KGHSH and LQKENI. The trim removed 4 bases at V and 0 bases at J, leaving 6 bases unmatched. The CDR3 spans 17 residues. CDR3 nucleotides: TGTGCCAGCTCACGAGGGACAGGGCTCACAACTAATGAAAAACTGTTTTTT. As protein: CASSRGTGLTTNEKLFF.

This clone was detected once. The CDR3 protein is CASSGAGANTGELFF. CDR3 in DNA: TGTGCCAGCAGTGGGGCCGGCGCGAACACCGGGGAGCTGTTTTTT. V and J are TRBV6-1 and TRBJ2-2; D call uncertain. The CDR3 is 15 amino acids. Looked up from germline, CDR1 is MNHNS and CDR2 is SASEGT. V lost 4 bases and J lost 0, with 9 bases in between.

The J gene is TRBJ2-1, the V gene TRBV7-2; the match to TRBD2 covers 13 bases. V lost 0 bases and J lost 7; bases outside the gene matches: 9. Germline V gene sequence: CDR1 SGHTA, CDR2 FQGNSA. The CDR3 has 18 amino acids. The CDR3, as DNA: TGTGCCAGCAGCTTAGCAGCGTTCGGGACTAGCGGGGAGAATGAGCAGTTCTTC. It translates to CASSLAAFGTSGENEQFF.

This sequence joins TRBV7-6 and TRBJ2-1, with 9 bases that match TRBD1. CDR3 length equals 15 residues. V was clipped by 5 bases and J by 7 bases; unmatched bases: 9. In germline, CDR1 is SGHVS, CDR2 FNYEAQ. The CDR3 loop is CASSRTGGRTNEQFF. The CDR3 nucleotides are TGTGCCAGCAGCCGCACAGGGGGCAGGACGAATGAGCAGTTCTTC. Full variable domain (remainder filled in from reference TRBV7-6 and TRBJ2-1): GAGVSQSPRYKVTKRGQDVALRCDPISGHVSLYWYRQALGQGPEFLTYFNYEAQQDKSGLPNDRFSAERPEGSISTLTIQRTEQRDSAMYRCASSRTGGRTNEQFFGPGTRLTVL.

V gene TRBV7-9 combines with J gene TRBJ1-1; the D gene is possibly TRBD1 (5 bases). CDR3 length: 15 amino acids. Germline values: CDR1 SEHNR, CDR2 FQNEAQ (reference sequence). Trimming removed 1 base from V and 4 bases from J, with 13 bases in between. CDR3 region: CASSLVSGEGTEAFF. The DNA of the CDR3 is TGTGCCAGCAGCTTAGTTTCGGGGGAGGGCACTGAAGCTTTCTTT. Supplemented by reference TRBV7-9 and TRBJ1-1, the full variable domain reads DTGVSQNPRHKITKRGQNVTFRCDPISEHNRLYWYRQTLGQGPEFLTYFQNEAQLEKSRLLSDRFSAERPKGSFSTLEIQRTEQGDSAMYLCASSLVSGEGTEAFFGQGTRLTVV.

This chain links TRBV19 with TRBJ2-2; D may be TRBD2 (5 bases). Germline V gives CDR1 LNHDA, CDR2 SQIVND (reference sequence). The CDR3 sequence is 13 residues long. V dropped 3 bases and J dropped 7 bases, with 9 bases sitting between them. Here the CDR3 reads CASSMRADGELFF. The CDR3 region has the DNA TGTGCCAGTAGTATGAGGGCGGACGGGGAGCTGTTTTTT.

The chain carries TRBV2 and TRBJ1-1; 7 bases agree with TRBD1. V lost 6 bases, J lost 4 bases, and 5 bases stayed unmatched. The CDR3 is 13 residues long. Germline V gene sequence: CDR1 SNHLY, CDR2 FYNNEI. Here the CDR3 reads CASRLQGSTEAFF. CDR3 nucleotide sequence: TGTGCCAGCAGGCTACAGGGGAGCACTGAAGCTTTCTTT. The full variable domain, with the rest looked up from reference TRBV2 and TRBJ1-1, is EPEVTQTPSHQVTQMGQEVILRCVPISNHLYFYWYRQILGQKVEFLVSFYNNEISEKSEIFDDQFSVERPDGSNFTLKIRSTKLEDSAMYFCASRLQGSTEAFFGQGTRLTVV.

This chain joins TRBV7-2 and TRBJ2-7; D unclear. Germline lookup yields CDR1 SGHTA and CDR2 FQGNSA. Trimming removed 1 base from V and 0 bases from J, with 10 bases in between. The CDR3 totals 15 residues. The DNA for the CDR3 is TGTGCCAGCAGCTTAGTTGCGGCAAGCTCCTACGAGCAGTACTTC. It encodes CASSLVAASSYEQYF.

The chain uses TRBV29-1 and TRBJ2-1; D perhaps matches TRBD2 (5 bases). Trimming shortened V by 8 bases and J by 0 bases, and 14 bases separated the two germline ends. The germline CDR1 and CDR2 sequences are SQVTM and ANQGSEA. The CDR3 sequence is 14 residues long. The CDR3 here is CSLFGVGSYNEQFF. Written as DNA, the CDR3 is TGCAGCTTATTCGGGGTTGGCTCCTACAATGAGCAGTTCTTC.

The CDR3 spells CASSLSSGGFGNTIYF. CDR3 nucleotide sequence: TGCGCCAGCAGCTTGTCGTCAGGGGGCTTTGGAAACACCATATATTTT. The V call is TRBV5-1, the J call TRBJ1-3; the match to TRBD1 covers 8 bases. CDR1 SGHRS and CDR2 YFSETQ come from the germline V gene. Losses at the gene ends were 1 base for V and 3 bases for J; bases not matched to a gene: 6. The CDR3 covers 16 residues.

CDR3 DNA sequence: TGTGCCAGCTCACCACCAGGGAGCTCCTACAATGAGCAGTTCTTC. This gives the protein CASSPPGSSYNEQFF. V is TRBV18 and J is TRBJ2-1, with D perhaps TRBD2 (5 bases). Germline-derived CDR1 and CDR2 are KGHSH and LQKENI. The CDR3 spans 15 residues. Trimming removed 0 bases at V and 0 bases at J, with 6 bases between. Supplemented by reference TRBV18 and TRBJ2-1, the full variable domain reads NAGVMQNPRHLVRRRGQEARLRCSPMKGHSHVYWYRQLPEEGLKFMVYLQKENIIDESGMPKERFSAEFPKEGPSILRIQQVVRGDSAAYFCASSPPGSSYNEQFFGPGTRLTVL.

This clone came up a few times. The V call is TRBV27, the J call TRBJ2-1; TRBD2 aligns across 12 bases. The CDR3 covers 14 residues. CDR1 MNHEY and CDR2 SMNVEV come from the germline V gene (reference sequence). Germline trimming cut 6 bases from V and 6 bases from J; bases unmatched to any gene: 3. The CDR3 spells CASRLAGGSNEQFF. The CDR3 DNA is TGTGCCAGCAGACTAGCGGGGGGCAGCAATGAGCAGTTCTTC.

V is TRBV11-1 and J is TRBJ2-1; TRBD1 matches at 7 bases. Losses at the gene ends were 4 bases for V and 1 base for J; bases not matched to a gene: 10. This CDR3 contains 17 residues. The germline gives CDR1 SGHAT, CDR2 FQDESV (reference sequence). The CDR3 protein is CASSSGGQTRSYNEQFF. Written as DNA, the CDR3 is TGTGCCAGCAGCTCTGGGGGACAGACAAGATCCTACAATGAGCAGTTCTTC.

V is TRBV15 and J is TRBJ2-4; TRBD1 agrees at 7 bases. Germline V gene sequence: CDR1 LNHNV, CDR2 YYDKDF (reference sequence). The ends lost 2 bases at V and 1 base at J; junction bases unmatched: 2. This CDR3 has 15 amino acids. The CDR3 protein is CATSRLTGAKNIQYF. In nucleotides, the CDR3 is TGTGCCACCAGCAGACTGACAGGGGCCAAAAACATTCAGTACTTC.

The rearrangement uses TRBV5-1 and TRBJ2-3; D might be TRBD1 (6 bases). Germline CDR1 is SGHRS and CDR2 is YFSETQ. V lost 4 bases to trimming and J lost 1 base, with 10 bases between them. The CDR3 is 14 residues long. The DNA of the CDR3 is TGCGCCAGCAGCCCACAGGGAGGCACAGATACGCAGTATTTT. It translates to CASSPQGGTDTQYF.

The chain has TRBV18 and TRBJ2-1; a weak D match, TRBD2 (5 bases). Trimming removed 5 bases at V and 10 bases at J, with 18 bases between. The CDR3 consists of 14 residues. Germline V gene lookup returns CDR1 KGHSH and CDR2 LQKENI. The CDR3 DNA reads TGTGCCAGCTCAACGGGGTCCGGGTCCAGGGAGCAGTTCTTC. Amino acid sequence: CASSTGSGSREQFF.